This T cell receptor beta chain was observed in a study of cytomegalovirus exposure and HLA in healthy donors. The V end was cut by 2 bases, the J end by 14 bases, with 18 bases between. Looked up from germline, CDR1 is SGHDN and CDR2 is FVKESK. CDR3 size: 13 residues. 13 Jbeta primers and 60 Vbeta primers were used for the PCR. Measured with immunoSEQ multiplex PCR; TCRdb has only the in-frame clones, and not every one. The sample contains 160,000 or so clones, 60% to 80% of which appear only once. Details on this clone: Other DNA sequences in this specimen translate into the identical CDR3.

The TCR sequence derives from a male donor in good health and CMV-seronegative. Sequenced input: PBMCs. The gene calls are TRBV14 and TRBJ1-1, with TRBD1 as a possible D gene (6 bases). CDR3 residues: CASSQPRGGGAFF. CDR3 DNA sequence: TGTGCCAGCAGCCAACCAAGAGGCGGGGGGGCCTTCTTT.